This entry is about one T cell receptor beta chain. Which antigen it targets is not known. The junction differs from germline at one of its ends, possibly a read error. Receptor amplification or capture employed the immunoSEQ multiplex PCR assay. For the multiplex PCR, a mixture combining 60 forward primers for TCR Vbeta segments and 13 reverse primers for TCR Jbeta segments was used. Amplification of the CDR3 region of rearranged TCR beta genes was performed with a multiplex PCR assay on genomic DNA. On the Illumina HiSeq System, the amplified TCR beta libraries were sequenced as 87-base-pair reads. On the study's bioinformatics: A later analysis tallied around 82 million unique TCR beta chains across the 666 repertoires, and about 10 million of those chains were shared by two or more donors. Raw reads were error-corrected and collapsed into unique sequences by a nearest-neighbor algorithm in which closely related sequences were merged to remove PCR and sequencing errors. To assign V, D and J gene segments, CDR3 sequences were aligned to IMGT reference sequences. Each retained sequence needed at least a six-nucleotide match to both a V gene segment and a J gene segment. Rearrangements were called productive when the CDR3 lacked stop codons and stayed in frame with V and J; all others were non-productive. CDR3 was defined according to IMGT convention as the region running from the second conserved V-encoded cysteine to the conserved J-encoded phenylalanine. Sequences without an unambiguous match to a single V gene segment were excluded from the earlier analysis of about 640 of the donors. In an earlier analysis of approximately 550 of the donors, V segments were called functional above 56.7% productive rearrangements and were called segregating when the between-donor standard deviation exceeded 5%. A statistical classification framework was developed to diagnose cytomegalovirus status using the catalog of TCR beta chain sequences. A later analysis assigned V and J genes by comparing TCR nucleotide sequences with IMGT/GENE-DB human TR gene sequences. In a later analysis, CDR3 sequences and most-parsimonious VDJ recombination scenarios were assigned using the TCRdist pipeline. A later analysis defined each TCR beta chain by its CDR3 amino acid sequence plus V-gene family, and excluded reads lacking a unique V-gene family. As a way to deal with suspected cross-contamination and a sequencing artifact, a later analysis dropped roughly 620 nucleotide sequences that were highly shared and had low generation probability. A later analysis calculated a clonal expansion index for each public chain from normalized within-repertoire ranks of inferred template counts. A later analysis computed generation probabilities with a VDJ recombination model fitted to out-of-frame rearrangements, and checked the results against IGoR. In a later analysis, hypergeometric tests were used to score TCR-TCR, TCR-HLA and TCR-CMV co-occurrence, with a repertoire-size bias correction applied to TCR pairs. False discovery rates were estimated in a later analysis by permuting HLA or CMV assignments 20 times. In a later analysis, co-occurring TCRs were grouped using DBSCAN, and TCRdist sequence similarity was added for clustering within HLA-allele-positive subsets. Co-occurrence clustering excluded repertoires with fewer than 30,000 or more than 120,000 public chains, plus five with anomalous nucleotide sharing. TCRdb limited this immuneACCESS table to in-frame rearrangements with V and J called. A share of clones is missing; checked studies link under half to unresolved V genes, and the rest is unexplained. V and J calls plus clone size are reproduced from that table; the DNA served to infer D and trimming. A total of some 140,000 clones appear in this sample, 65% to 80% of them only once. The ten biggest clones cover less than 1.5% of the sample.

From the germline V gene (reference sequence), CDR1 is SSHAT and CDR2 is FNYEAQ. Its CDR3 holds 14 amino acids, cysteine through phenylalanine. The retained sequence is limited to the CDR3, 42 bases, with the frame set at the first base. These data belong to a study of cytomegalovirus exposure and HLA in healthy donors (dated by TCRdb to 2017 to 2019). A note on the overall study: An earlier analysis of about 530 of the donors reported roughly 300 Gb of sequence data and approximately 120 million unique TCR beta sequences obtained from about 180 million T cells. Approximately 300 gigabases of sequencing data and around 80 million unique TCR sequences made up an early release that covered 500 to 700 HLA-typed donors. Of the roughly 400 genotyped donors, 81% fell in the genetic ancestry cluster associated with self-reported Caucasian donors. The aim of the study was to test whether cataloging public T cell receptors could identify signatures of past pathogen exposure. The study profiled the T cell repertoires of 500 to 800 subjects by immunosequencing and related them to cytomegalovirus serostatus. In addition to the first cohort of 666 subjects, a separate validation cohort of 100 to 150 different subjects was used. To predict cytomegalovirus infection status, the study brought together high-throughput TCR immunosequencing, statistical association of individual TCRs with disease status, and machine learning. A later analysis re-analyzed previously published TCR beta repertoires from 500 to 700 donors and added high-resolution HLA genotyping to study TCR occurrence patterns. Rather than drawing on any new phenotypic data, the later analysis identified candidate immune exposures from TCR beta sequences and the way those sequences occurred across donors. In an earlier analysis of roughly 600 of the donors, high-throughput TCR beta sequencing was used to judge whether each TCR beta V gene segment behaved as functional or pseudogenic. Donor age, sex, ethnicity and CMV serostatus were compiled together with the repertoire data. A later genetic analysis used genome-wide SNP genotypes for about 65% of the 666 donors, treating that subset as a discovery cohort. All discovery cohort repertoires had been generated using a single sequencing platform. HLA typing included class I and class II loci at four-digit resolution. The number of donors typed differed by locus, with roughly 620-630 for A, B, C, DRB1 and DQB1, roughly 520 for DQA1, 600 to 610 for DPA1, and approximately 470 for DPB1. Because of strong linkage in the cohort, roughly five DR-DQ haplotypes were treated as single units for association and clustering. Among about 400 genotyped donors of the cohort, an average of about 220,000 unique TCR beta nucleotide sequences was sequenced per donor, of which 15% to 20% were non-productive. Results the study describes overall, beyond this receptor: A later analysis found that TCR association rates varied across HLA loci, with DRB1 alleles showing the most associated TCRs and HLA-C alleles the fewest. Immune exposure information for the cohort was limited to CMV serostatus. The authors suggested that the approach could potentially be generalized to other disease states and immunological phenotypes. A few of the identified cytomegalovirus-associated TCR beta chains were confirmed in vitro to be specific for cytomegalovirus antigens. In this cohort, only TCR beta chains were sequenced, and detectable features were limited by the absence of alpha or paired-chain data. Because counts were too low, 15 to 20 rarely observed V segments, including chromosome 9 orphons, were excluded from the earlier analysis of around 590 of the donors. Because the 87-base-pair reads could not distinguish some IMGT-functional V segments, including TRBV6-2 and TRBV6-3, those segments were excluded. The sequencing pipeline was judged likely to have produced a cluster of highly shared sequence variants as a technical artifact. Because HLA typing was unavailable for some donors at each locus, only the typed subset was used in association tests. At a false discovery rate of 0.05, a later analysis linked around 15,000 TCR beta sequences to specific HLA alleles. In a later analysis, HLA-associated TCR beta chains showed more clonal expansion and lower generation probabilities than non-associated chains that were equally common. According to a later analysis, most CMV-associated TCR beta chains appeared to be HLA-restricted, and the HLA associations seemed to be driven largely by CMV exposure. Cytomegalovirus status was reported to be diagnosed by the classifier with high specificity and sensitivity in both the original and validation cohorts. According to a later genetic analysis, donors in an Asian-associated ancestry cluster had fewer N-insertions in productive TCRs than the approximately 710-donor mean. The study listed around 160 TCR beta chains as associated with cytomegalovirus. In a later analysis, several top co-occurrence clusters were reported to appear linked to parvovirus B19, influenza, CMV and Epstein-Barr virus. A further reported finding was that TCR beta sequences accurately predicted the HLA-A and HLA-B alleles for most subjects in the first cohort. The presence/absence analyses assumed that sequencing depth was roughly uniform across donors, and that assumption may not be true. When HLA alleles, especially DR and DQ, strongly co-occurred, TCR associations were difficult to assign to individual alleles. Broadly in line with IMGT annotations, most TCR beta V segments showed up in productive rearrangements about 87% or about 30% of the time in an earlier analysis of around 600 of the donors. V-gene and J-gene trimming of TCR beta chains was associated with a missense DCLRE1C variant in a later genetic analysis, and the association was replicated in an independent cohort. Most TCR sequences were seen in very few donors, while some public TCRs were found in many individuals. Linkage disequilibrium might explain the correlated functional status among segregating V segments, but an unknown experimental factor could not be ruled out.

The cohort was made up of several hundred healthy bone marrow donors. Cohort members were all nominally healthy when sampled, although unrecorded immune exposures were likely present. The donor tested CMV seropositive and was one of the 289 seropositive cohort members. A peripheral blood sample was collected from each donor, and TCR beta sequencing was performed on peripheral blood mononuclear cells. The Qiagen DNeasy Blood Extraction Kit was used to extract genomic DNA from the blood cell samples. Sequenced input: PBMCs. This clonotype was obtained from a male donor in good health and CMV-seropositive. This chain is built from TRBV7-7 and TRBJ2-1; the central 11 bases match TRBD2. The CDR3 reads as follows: CASSQGTSGGEQFF. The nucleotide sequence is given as TGTGCTAGCAGCCAAGGGACTAGCGGTGGTGAGCAGTTCTTC.